This T cell receptor (beta chain) was identified in a study of blood T cell repertoires in COVID-19. At the level of the study: COVID-19 samples from acute and convalescent phases originated in the United States, Italy and Spain. T cells, B-cell-depleted T cells, or PBMCs provided the cDNA or gDNA that served as material.

CDR3 length equals 11 residues. V dropped 3 bases and J dropped 11 bases, with 9 bases sitting between them. Looked up from germline, CDR1 is MRHNA and CDR2 is SNTAGT. Per the authors' pipeline: Amplification of reference gene primers provided the estimated nucleated cell counts. This table comes from immunoSEQ multiplex PCR, and its TCRdb copy is limited to in-frame clones, with some not included. The V and J calls and clone size are taken from that table; D and trimming were inferred from the DNA. The table lists 130,000 to 150,000 clones, 75% to 90% of them singletons. Sequencing input: peripheral blood. V gene TRBV6-4 combines with J gene TRBJ2-3; no reliable D call. This receptor was identified in an older woman with active COVID-19. The CDR3, as DNA: TGTGCCAGCAGTGATGTAGGCGGGCAGTATTTT. Its protein is CASSDVGGQYF.